This TCR beta chain was captured in a study of blood T cell repertoires in COVID-19. The CDR3 has 11 residues. V was clipped by 8 bases and J by 8 bases, with 10 bases between them. Germline V gives CDR1 SGHDN, CDR2 FVKESK. This table comes from immunoSEQ multiplex PCR, and its TCRdb copy is limited to in-frame clones, with some not included. The table records roughly 100,000 clones, over 55% of them present only once. The chain couples TRBV14 to TRBJ2-1; D possibly corresponds to TRBD2 (6 bases). The source is a human donor with acute or convalescent COVID-19. The donor label of this sample is uncertain. Sequencing was carried out using peripheral blood. Here the CDR3 DNA reads TGTGCCAGCGGCCCGGGGGATGAGCAGTTCTTC. Protein sequence: CASGPGDEQFF.